This T cell receptor beta chain is drawn from a study of human T cells and chemical hapten exposure. How the authors handled the data: TCRs per sample had a median of about 100,000 and ranged from roughly 20,000 to 690,600. MiXCR, applied by TCRdb to the RACE reads, yields one record per CDR3 protein. Clone size and V and J calls follow TCRdb, not the original study. Here the sample spans just under 350,000 distinct CDR3 sequences, 6% to 8.5% being singletons. The sample's time point: patch test 1, 2 weeks after DPC sensitization. The treatment: therapeutic diphenylcyclopropenone sensitization with weekly scalp DPC. This clonotype was observed a handful of times. Antigen specificity is unknown. Findings of the study overall: It was expanded TCRs that formed significantly more large CDR3 similarity clusters than controls did.

This TCR came from a woman aged 18-29 years with alopecia areata. Some clones in this sample may be carry-over from other donors' samples. Source: whole blood, taken in connection with sensitization to the hapten diphenylcyclopropenone (DPC).

CDR3 DNA sequence: TGTGCCAGCACGCGCACAGGGACCTATAATTCACCCCTCCACTTT. Protein product: CASTRTGTYNSPLHF. This chain links TRBV6-5 with TRBJ1-6; maybe TRBD1 (6 bases). The CDR3 spans 15 residues. Trimming removed 7 bases at V and 2 bases at J, with 12 bases between. Germline assignment: CDR1 MNHEY and CDR2 SVGAGI.